This entry lists 30 T cell receptor beta chains sequenced from one sample in a study of T cell responses to AZD1222 COVID-19 vaccine. This table comes from immunoSEQ multiplex PCR, and its TCRdb copy is limited to in-frame clones, with some not included. The data hold fewer than 120,000 clones, with 85% to 95% observed a single time. The input for sequencing was peripheral blood, taken on day 0 of AZD1222 vaccination. The receptor source for this set is an adult in good health.

The rearrangement links TRBV28 to TRBJ2-2; D is unresolved. CDR1 is MDHEN and CDR2 is SYDVKM in the germline V gene. CDR3 size: 17 residues. V was clipped by 7 bases and J by 4 bases, with 22 bases between them. CDR3 sequence (DNA): TGTGCCAGCAATCACCCAGAAGGCCTTTCGGGCACCGGGGAGCTGTTTTTT. Translation gives CASNHPEGLSGTGELFF. The full variable domain, completed using reference TRBV28 and TRBJ2-2, is DVKVTQSSRYLVKRTGEKVFLECVQDMDHENMFWYRQDPGLGLRLIYFSYDVKMKEKGDIPEGYSVSREKKERFSLILESASTNQTSMYLCASNHPEGLSGTGELFFGEGSRLTVL.

The chain links TRBV3-1 (or the pseudogene TRBV3-2) to TRBJ2-7; TRBD2 agrees at 11 bases. The germline gives CDR1 LGHDT, CDR2 YNNKEL (reference sequence). The V and J ends lost 4 bases and 4 bases, in that order; junction bases with no gene match: 3. This CDR3 contains 14 residues. The DNA for the CDR3 is TGTGCCAGCAGCCGGACTAGCGGGTGGTACGAGCAGTACTTC. Its protein is CASSRTSGWYEQYF.

This clone occurred once. This rearrangement joins TRBV12-3 or TRBV12-4 to TRBJ1-1, with TRBD1 matching over 11 bases. The length of the CDR3 is 12 residues. V lost 4 bases, J lost 11 bases, and 3 bases stayed unmatched. The CDR3 DNA reads as TGTGCCAGCAGTTGGGGACAGGGGGACGCTTTCTTT. This translates into CASSWGQGDAFF.

CDR3 nucleotide sequence: TGTGCCAGCAGCGCGGGACAGCTTAATGAAAAACTGTTTTTT. It is translated as CASSAGQLNEKLFF. This chain uses TRBV7-9 with TRBJ1-4, with 7 bases fitting TRBD1. The CDR3 covers 14 residues. CDR1 is SEHNR and CDR2 is FQNEAQ in the germline V gene (reference sequence). Trimming cost V 5 bases and J 4 bases; bases outside gene matches: 4.

In DNA form, the CDR3 reads TGTGCCAGCGGACAGGGTTCAGGTCAGCCCCAGCATTTT. It yields the protein CASGQGSGQPQHF. This chain joins TRBV12-3 or TRBV12-4 and TRBJ1-5, with 8 nucleotides matching TRBD1. The CDR3 spans 13 residues. V was clipped by 8 bases and J by 6 bases; unmatched bases: 6.

The chain is built from TRBV7-9 and TRBJ1-4; D not certain. V gave up 2 bases and J gave up 0 bases, with 13 bases separating them. The germline V gene has CDR1 SEHNR and CDR2 FQNEAQ (reference sequence). The CDR3 is 17 amino acids. This CDR3 is CASSLLIGISTNEKLFF. CDR3 in DNA: TGTGCCAGCAGCTTATTAATCGGGATTTCAACTAATGAAAAACTGTTTTTT.

The rearrangement links TRBV24-1 to TRBJ1-2; TRBD1 agrees at 11 bases. The V gene's germline CDR1 is KGHDR and CDR2 SFDVKD. CDR3 length: 12 residues. Trimming removed 9 bases from V and 6 bases from J; junction bases left unmatched: 2. The CDR3 sequence is CATWTGGDGYTF. In DNA form, the CDR3 reads TGTGCCACCTGGACAGGGGGCGATGGCTACACCTTC.

The chain couples TRBV7-3 to TRBJ2-1, with 11 bases lining up with TRBD2. CDR3 length: 18 residues. Germline CDR1 SGHTA, CDR2 FQGTGA. Trimming cost V 4 bases and J 4 bases; bases outside gene matches: 12. For the CDR3, the DNA is TGTGCCAGCAGCTCCTTTGTGCCTAGCGGGGGGTCGTACAATGAGCAGTTCTTC. As protein: CASSSFVPSGGSYNEQFF.

The chain employs TRBV29-1 and TRBJ2-3, with TRBD1 matching over 7 bases. The length of the CDR3 is 12 residues. In germline, CDR1 is SQVTM, CDR2 ANQGSEA. J was trimmed by 5 bases and V by 5 bases; bases with no gene match: 4. The CDR3 bases are TGCAGCGTTATGACAGGGAGAGATACGCAGTATTTT. As protein: CSVMTGRDTQYF.

The J gene is TRBJ1-3, the V gene TRBV19; D is undetermined. In germline, CDR1 is LNHDA, CDR2 SQIVND (reference sequence). CDR3 length equals 14 residues. Trimming removed 0 bases from V and 3 bases from J, with 6 bases in between. DNA of the CDR3: TGTGCCAGTAGTATAGAGTACCGTGGAAACACCATATATTTT. Translation gives CASSIEYRGNTIYF. Complete variable domain (other parts from reference TRBV19 and TRBJ1-3): DGGITQSPKYLFRKEGQNVTLSCEQNLNHDAMYWYRQDPGQGLRLIYYSQIVNDFQKGDIAEGYSVSREKKESFPLTVTSAQKNPTAFYLCASSIEYRGNTIYFGEGSWLTVV.

This chain joins TRBV19 and TRBJ1-5; D gene ambiguous. V shed 2 bases and J shed 6 bases, with 8 bases lying between them. There are 13 residues in the CDR3. From germline, CDR1 is LNHDA and CDR2 SQIVND (reference sequence). In DNA, the CDR3 is TGTGCCAGTAGTATATTGGTGTCTCAGCCCCAGCATTTT. Its translation is CASSILVSQPQHF.

Only one count was recorded for this clone. The V gene is TRBV5-1, the J gene TRBJ2-5; 9 bases map to TRBD1. Per germline, CDR1 SGHRS and CDR2 YFSETQ. The CDR3 spans 14 residues. The trim removed 9 bases at V and 5 bases at J, leaving 11 bases unmatched. Here the CDR3 DNA reads TGCGCCACCAATCCGGGACAGGGTTATGAGACCCAGTACTTC. Its protein product is CATNPGQGYETQYF.

This chain joins TRBV6-2 or TRBV6-3 and TRBJ1-2; D gene unclear. Germline-derived CDR1 and CDR2 are MNHEY and SVGEGT. The CDR3 is made up of 13 amino acids. Trimming left V 2 bases short and J 8 bases short, with 12 bases between. The CDR3 sequence is CASSYEGRSGYTF. The CDR3 bases are TGTGCCAGCAGTTACGAAGGGCGCAGCGGCTACACCTTC.

The V call is TRBV5-6, the J call TRBJ2-3, with TRBD1 identical over 10 bases. Germline V gene sequence: CDR1 SGHDT, CDR2 YYEEEE. Trimming at V came to 4 bases and at J to 4 bases, leaving 6 bases not matched to a gene. The CDR3 has 15 amino acids. This chain's CDR3 is CASSPTGTGADTQYF. The DNA of the CDR3 is TGTGCCAGCAGCCCAACAGGGACAGGGGCAGATACGCAGTATTTT.

The V and J genes are TRBV6-5 and TRBJ1-1; D gene unclear. Trimming removed 3 bases from V and 9 bases from J, with 11 bases in between. The CDR3 totals 12 residues. Germline V gives CDR1 MNHEY, CDR2 SVGAGI. The CDR3, as DNA: TGTGCCAGCAGTTATGGAGGGCCCCAAGCTTTCTTT. Protein sequence: CASSYGGPQAFF.

The genes are TRBV7-9 and TRBJ1-1; 8 bases align to TRBD1. Germline CDR1 is SEHNR and CDR2 is FQNEAQ (reference sequence). The CDR3 length is 15 residues. V trimming: 5 bases; J trimming: 3 bases; junction bases outside the gene matches: 8. This CDR3 reads CASSADDRGDTEAFF. CDR3 bases: TGTGCCAGCAGCGCGGACGACAGGGGAGACACTGAAGCTTTCTTT.

This sequence joins TRBV7-2 and TRBJ2-3; no definite D call. Germline-derived CDR1 and CDR2 are SGHTA and FQGNSA. The germline V and J ends were trimmed by 2 bases and 4 bases, with 7 bases remaining between them. This CDR3 is built from 13 residues. The CDR3 DNA follows: TGTGCCAGCAGCTTAACGAATTCAGATACGCAGTATTTT. Amino acids: CASSLTNSDTQYF. The full variable domain, rest sourced from reference TRBV7-2 and TRBJ2-3, is GAGVSQSPSNKVTEKGKDVELRCDPISGHTALYWYRQSLGQGLEFLIYFQGNSAPDKSGLPSDRFSAERTGGSVSTLTIQRTQQEDSAVYLCASSLTNSDTQYFGPGTRLTVL.

The chain carries TRBV19 and TRBJ1-2; D ambiguous. Germline lookup yields CDR1 LNHDA and CDR2 SQIVND (reference sequence). V was shortened by 8 bases and J by 4 bases, with 23 bases between the two germline ends. This CDR3 has 16 residues. CDR3: CASGEGLPHYPYGYTF. CDR3 nucleotide sequence: TGTGCCAGTGGTGAGGGCCTTCCTCATTACCCCTATGGCTACACCTTC.

The chain joins TRBV30 to TRBJ2-1, with TRBD1 identical over 7 bases. V shed 3 bases, J shed 3 bases, and the junction held 5 bases outside the gene matches. CDR1 and CDR2 (germline): GTSNPN, SVGIG (reference sequence). CDR3 size: 14 residues. The CDR3 DNA reads TGTGCCTGGAGCCCCGGGACAGACTACAATGAGCAGTTCTTC. Its translation is CAWSPGTDYNEQFF.

The chain's CDR3 is CASSFGSSYEQYF. The CDR3 DNA is TGTGCCAGCAGCTTCGGCTCTTCCTACGAGCAGTACTTC. V is TRBV5-4 and J is TRBJ2-7; no clear D. The CDR3 length is 13 residues. V lost 2 bases and J lost 1, with 7 bases in between. Germline values: CDR1 SGHNT, CDR2 YYREEE (reference sequence). Looking up the rest from reference TRBV5-4 and TRBJ2-7 gives the full variable domain: ETGVTQSPTHLIKTRGQQVTLRCSSQSGHNTVSWYQQALGQGPQFIFQYYREEENGRGNFPPRFSGLQFPNYSSELNVNALELDDSALYLCASSFGSSYEQYFGPGTRLTVT.

The rearrangement joins TRBV21-1 to TRBJ1-4. TRBV21-1 is a pseudogene segment. The length of the CDR3 is 15 residues. CDR3 in amino acids: CASSKTRCRHEKLFF. CDR3 nucleotide sequence: TGTGCCAGCAGCAAAACGAGGTGCAGGCACGAAAAACTGTTTTTT.

The chain carries TRBV5-1 and TRBJ1-4; 7 bases map to TRBD1. V lost 4 bases, J lost 8 bases, and 5 bases stayed unmatched. Per the germline V gene, CDR1 is SGHRS and CDR2 is YFSETQ. The CDR3 loop spans 13 amino acids. The CDR3: CASSDRVGEKLFF. The DNA of the CDR3 is TGCGCCAGCAGCGACAGGGTTGGCGAAAAACTGTTTTTT.

The rearrangement links TRBV6-1 to TRBJ1-6; 9 nucleotides agree with TRBD1. CDR3 length equals 17 residues. The V segment lost 1 base and the J segment 4 bases; nucleotides outside the gene matches: 5. Germline CDR1 reads MNHNS; CDR2 reads SASEGT. The CDR3 loop is CASSEDRGLTYNSPLHF. The CDR3 DNA is TGTGCCAGCAGTGAAGACAGGGGGCTCACATATAATTCACCCCTCCACTTT.

The V call is TRBV7-9, the J call TRBJ2-7, with a tentative D call TRBD1 (7 bases). Germline loops: CDR1 SEHNR, CDR2 FQNEAQ (reference sequence). Deletions cut 2 bases from V and 4 bases from J, with 9 bases between. This CDR3 has 13 amino acids. The CDR3 loop is CASSLPGGYEQYF. In DNA form, the CDR3 reads TGTGCCAGCAGCTTACCAGGGGGGTACGAGCAGTACTTC.

The CDR3 sequence: CASSWDSIADLAEAFF. CDR3 nucleotide sequence: TGCGCCAGCAGCTGGGACAGTATTGCTGATCTGGCTGAAGCTTTCTTT. The chain recombines TRBV5-1 with TRBJ1-1, with TRBD1 matching over 7 bases. The CDR3 is made up of 16 amino acids. J lost 6 bases, V lost 3 bases, and 14 bases had no gene match. Germline values: CDR1 SGHRS, CDR2 YFSETQ. Full variable domain (outside the CDR3, taken from reference TRBV5-1 and TRBJ1-1): KAGVTQTPRYLIKTRGQQVTLSCSPISGHRSVSWYQQTPGQGLQFLFEYFSETQRNKGNFPGRFSGRQFSNSRSEMNVSTLELGDSALYLCASSWDSIADLAEAFFGQGTRLTVV.

The chain employs TRBV15 and TRBJ2-7; 7 bases match TRBD1. The CDR3 spans 17 residues. Germline loops: CDR1 LNHNV, CDR2 YYDKDF (reference sequence). Trimming removed 0 bases from V and 0 bases from J; junction bases left unmatched: 8. The CDR3 protein is CATSRELGQSISYEQYF. CDR3 nucleotides: TGTGCCACCAGCAGAGAACTGGGACAGTCGATCTCCTACGAGCAGTACTTC.

The chain carries TRBV28 and TRBJ1-6; TRBD1 matches at 7 bases. The trim removed 6 bases at V and 4 bases at J, leaving 12 bases unmatched. Per germline, CDR1 MDHEN and CDR2 SYDVKM. This CDR3 has 17 amino acids. CDR3 region: CASRTWDSLKYNSPLHF. The CDR3 nucleotides are TGTGCCAGCAGAACATGGGACAGTCTAAAGTATAATTCACCCCTCCACTTT.

This sequence joins TRBV15 and TRBJ1-4, with TRBD1 matching 10 bases. Trimming at V came to 0 bases and at J to 0 bases, leaving 4 bases not matched to a gene. The germline gives CDR1 LNHNV, CDR2 YYDKDF (reference sequence). This CDR3 is 18 amino acids long. The CDR3 reads CATSRDQDRGSTNEKLFF. CDR3 nucleotides: TGTGCCACCAGCAGAGATCAGGACAGGGGGTCAACTAATGAAAAACTGTTTTTT.

The chain links TRBV5-6 to TRBJ2-2; D is undetermined. The ends were cut back, 1 base at V and 0 bases at J, with 7 bases in the middle. Germline-derived CDR1 and CDR2 are SGHDT and YYEEEE. CDR3 length: 15 amino acids. As DNA, the CDR3 is TGTGCCAGCAGCTTGTGGGCAGCGAACACCGGGGAGCTGTTTTTT. The encoded protein is CASSLWAANTGELFF.

This clone was found once. V is TRBV6-4 and J is TRBJ1-4; 8 bases are a match to TRBD1. The J segment lost 3 bases and the V segment lost 0 bases, leaving 9 bases of the junction unmatched. This CDR3 has 18 amino acids. Germline CDR1 is MRHNA and CDR2 is SNTAGT. CDR3: CASSDSPTGVSPNEKLFF. The CDR3 DNA reads TGTGCCAGCAGTGACTCCCCGACAGGGGTTTCACCTAATGAAAAACTGTTTTTT.